These T cell receptor beta chains were read from a single sample in a study of blood T cell repertoires in COVID-19. Measured with immunoSEQ multiplex PCR; TCRdb has only the in-frame clones, and not every one. Of 180,000 or so clones in the sample, 86% are singletons; the top ten hold approximately 8%. Source material: peripheral blood. The receptors were sampled from a man in his fifties or sixties with acute or convalescent COVID-19. CDR3s include the opening cysteine and the closing phenylalanine or tryptophan. A D gene is named only where the DNA matches it firmly. The listing skips clone size in some rows; elsewhere it reads once, few, many or a size class.

d_call	j_call	clone_size	v_call	cdr3_aa	cdr3_nt
-	TRBJ1-5	few	TRBV2	CASSNARGNQPQHF	TGTGCCAGCAGTAACGCACGGGGGAATCAGCCCCAGCATTTT
TRBD1	TRBJ2-1	few	TRBV7-3	CASSLDREHEQFF	TGTGCCAGCAGCTTGGACAGGGAACATGAGCAGTTCTTC
-	TRBJ2-7	-	TRBV7-2	CASSPRRKYEQYF	TGTGCCAGCAGCCCTAGGAGGAAGTACGAGCAGTACTTC
-	TRBJ1-1	-	TRBV27	CASALRGRRRTEAFF	TGTGCCAGCGCTTTGCGGGGTCGGAGGCGCACTGAAGCTTTCTTT
TRBD1	TRBJ1-2	-	TRBV27	CASSPMDRPLGYTF	TGTGCCAGCAGTCCCATGGACAGGCCGCTGGGCTACACCTTC
-	TRBJ1-1	once	TRBV10-3	CAISVGGDTEAFF	TGTGCCATCAGTGTAGGGGGTGACACTGAAGCTTTCTTT
TRBD2	TRBJ2-3	-	TRBV19	CASMGLDTDTQYF	TGTGCCAGTATGGGACTAGACACAGATACGCAGTATTTT
-	TRBJ1-1	-	TRBV7-9	CASSLVAETEAFF	TGTGCCAGCAGCTTAGTGGCGGAAACTGAAGCTTTCTTT
TRBD2	TRBJ2-3	once	TRBV28	CASSYPPGGRTRDTQYF	TGTGCCAGCAGCTACCCCCCGGGCGGGAGGACGAGGGATACGCAGTATTTT
TRBD1	TRBJ1-5	-	TRBV28	CASSLGQGRQPQHF	TGTGCCAGCAGCCTCGGACAGGGCCGGCAGCCCCAGCATTTT
TRBD1	TRBJ1-5	-	TRBV5-1	CASSPTGTGLGNQPQHF	TGCGCCAGCAGCCCGACTGGGACAGGGCTGGGCAATCAGCCCCAGCATTTT
TRBD2	TRBJ2-2	-	TRBV9	CASSVYLAGHPGELFF	TGTGCCAGCAGCGTATATCTAGCGGGACACCCCGGGGAGCTGTTTTTT
-	TRBJ1-3	-	TRBV7-9	CASSPPGGNTIYF	TGTGCCAGCAGCCCCCCAGGCGGAAACACCATATATTTT
-	TRBJ2-7	-	TRBV4-1	CASSQDLSVYEQYF	TGCGCCAGCAGCCAAGATTTATCAGTCTACGAGCAGTACTTC
TRBD1	TRBJ1-1	-	TRBV7-8	CASSLRQGGVAFF	TGTGCCAGCAGCTTAAGACAGGGTGGGGTAGCTTTCTTT
-	TRBJ1-2	-	TRBV12-3/TRBV12-4	CASSFLAGPHTF	TGTGCCAGCAGTTTCTTGGCTGGCCCTCACACCTTC
TRBD1	TRBJ1-3	-	TRBV27	CASSPRTGGRNTIYF	TGTGCCAGCAGTCCGCGGACAGGGGGCAGAAACACCATATATTTT
-	TRBJ2-5	-	TRBV5-1	CASSLGPSETQYF	TGCGCCAGCAGCTTGGGGCCATCAGAGACCCAGTACTTC
-	TRBJ1-3	-	TRBV11-2	CASSLGPRGTSSGNTIYF	TGTGCCAGCAGCTTAGGGCCCCGGGGGACTAGCTCTGGAAACACCATATATTTT
TRBD2	TRBJ2-1	-	TRBV4-2	CASSLTSGSDNEQFF	TGTGCCAGCAGCTTAACTAGCGGGAGCGACAATGAGCAGTTCTTC
-	TRBJ1-5	once	TRBV5-8	CASSRRQTNQPQHF	TGTGCCAGCAGCCGAAGACAAACCAATCAGCCCCAGCATTTT
TRBD2	TRBJ2-3	-	TRBV9	CASRPGGGTDTQYF	TGTGCCAGCAGACCGGGAGGGGGAACAGATACGCAGTATTTT
-	TRBJ2-7	-	TRBV30	CAWSGQYAYEQYF	TGTGCCTGGAGTGGGCAGTATGCCTACGAGCAGTACTTC
-	TRBJ1-2	-	TRBV10-3	CAISDQGNYGYTF	TGTGCCATCAGTGACCAGGGGAACTATGGCTACACCTTC
TRBD1	TRBJ1-2	once	TRBV24-1	CATSDPDRGDGYTF	TGTGCCACCAGTGATCCGGACAGGGGGGATGGCTACACCTTC
TRBD1	TRBJ1-3	once	TRBV5-5	CASSSPGGGNTIYF	TGTGCCAGCAGCTCCCCAGGGGGTGGAAACACCATATATTTT
TRBD2	TRBJ2-2	once	TRBV7-3	CASSLGSGGNTGELFF	TGTGCCAGCAGCTTAGGTAGCGGGGGAAACACCGGGGAGCTGTTTTTT
TRBD1	TRBJ2-7	-	TRBV7-6	CASSSTGSSYEQYF	TGTGCCAGCAGCTCGACAGGGAGCTCCTACGAGCAGTACTTC
-	TRBJ2-6	-	TRBV6-4	CASSDQGSGANVLTF	TGTGCCAGCAGTGATCAGGGCTCTGGGGCCAACGTCCTGACTTTC
-	TRBJ2-3	-	TRBV7-2	CASSFAGLTDTQYF	TGTGCCAGCAGCTTTGCGGGACTCACAGATACGCAGTATTTT
TRBD2	TRBJ2-3	-	TRBV7-9	CASSSMGGRADGDTQYF	TGTGCCAGCAGCTCAATGGGCGGGAGGGCTGACGGAGATACGCAGTATTTT
TRBD1	TRBJ1-2	-	TRBV27	CASRGQGVYGYTF	TGTGCCAGCAGGGGACAGGGGGTATACGGCTACACCTTC